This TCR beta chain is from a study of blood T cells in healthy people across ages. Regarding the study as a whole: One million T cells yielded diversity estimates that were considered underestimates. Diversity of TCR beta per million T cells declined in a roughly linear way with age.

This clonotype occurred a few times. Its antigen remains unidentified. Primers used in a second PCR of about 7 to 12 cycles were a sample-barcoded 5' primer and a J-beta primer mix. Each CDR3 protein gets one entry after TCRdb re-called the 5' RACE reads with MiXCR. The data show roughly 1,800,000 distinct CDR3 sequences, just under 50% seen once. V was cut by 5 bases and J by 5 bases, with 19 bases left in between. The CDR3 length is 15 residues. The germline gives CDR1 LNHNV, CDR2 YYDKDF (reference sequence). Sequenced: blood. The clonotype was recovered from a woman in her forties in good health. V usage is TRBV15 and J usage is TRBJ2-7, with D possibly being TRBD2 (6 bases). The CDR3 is CATSLTQSGGNEQYF. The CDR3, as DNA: TGTGCCACCAGCCTTACTCAAAGTGGGGGGAACGAGCAGTACTTC. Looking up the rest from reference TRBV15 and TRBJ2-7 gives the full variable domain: DAMVIQNPRYQVTQFGKPVTLSCSQTLNHNVMYWYQQKSSQAPKLLFHYYDKDFNNEADTPDNFQSRRPNTSFCFLDIRSPGLGDTAMYLCATSLTQSGGNEQYFGPGTRLTVT.